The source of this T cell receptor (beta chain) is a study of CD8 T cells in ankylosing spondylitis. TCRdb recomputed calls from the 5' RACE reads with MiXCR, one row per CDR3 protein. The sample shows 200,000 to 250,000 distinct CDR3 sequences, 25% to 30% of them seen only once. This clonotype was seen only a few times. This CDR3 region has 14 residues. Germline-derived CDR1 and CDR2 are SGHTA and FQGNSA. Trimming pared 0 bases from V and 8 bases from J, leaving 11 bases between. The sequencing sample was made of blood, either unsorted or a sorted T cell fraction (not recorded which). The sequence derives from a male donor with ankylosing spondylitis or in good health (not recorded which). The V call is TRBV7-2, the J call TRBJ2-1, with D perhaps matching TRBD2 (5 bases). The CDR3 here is CASSLARELDEQFF. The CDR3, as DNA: TGTGCCAGCAGCTTAGCGAGGGAGCTCGATGAGCAGTTCTTC.